The entry below describes one TCR beta chain. What it binds is not known. This sample was taken from a study of cytomegalovirus exposure and HLA in healthy donors. Germline CDR1 reads GTSNPN; CDR2 reads SVGIG (reference sequence). CDR3 length: 13 amino acids. V shed 5 bases and J 8 bases; nucleotides not matched to a gene: 8. General study points: It was found in a later analysis that first-cohort TCR clusters tended to co-occur in the 130 or so validation repertoires. Investigators reported around 150 TCR beta chains as tied to cytomegalovirus.

Sequencing was performed with immunoSEQ multiplex PCR; in TCRdb, only in-frame clones are kept and a portion is missing. Seen here are around 60,000 clones, more than 80% observed once, and the top ten hold 3%. The sequence was obtained from a man aged 18 to 29 in good health and CMV-seronegative. This chain links TRBV30 with TRBJ1-4; 7 bases agree with TRBD1. The sequencing input was PBMCs. This CDR3 reads CAWGRQGGEKLFF. The DNA for the CDR3 is TGTGCCTGGGGGAGACAGGGCGGGGAAAAACTGTTTTTT.